This T cell receptor beta chain is from a study of shared clonotypes between healthy human individuals. Study overall: Per donor, CD8 memory used one plate, CD8 naive used two, CD4 memory used three and CD4 naive used three. Overall study results and limits: Against clonotypes common to all four donors, non-shared ones had lower generation probabilities.

CD45RO-negative, CCR7-positively selected cells formed the naive CD8 fraction, excluding terminally differentiated effector memory CD45RA+ cells. Generated by immunoSEQ multiplex PCR, the TCRdb table keeps only in-frame clones and is missing some. The sample has about 610,000 clones, about 96% seen once. This clone was detected once. Its specificity is not known. Trimming shortened V by 7 bases and J by 4 bases, and 7 bases separated the two germline ends. This CDR3 contains 11 residues. The germline V gene encodes CDR1 LNHDA and CDR2 SQIVND (reference sequence). V is TRBV19 and J is TRBJ1-1, with D unresolved. Source material: naive CD8+ T cells sorted from blood. This clonotype was sampled from a woman aged 25 to 39 in good health. CDR3 coding DNA: TGTGCCAGTATCCGAGGCACTGAAGCTTTCTTT. Its translation: CASIRGTEAFF. The full variable domain, rest sourced from reference TRBV19 and TRBJ1-1, is DGGITQSPKYLFRKEGQNVTLSCEQNLNHDAMYWYRQDPGQGLRLIYYSQIVNDFQKGDIAEGYSVSREKKESFPLTVTSAQKNPTAFYLCASIRGTEAFFGQGTRLTVV.